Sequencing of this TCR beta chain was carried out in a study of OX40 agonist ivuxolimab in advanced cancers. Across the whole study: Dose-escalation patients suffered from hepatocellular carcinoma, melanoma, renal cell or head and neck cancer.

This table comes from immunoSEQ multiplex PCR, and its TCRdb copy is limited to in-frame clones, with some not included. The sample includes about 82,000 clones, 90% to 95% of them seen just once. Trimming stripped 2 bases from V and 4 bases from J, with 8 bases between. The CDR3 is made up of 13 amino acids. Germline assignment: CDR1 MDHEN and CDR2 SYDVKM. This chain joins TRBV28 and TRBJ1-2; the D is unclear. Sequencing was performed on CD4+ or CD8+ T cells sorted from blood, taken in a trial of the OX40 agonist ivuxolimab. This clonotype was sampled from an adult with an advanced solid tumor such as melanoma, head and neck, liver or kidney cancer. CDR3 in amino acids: CASSLTWGYGYTF. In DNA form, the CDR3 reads TGTGCCAGCAGTTTAACCTGGGGCTATGGCTACACCTTC.